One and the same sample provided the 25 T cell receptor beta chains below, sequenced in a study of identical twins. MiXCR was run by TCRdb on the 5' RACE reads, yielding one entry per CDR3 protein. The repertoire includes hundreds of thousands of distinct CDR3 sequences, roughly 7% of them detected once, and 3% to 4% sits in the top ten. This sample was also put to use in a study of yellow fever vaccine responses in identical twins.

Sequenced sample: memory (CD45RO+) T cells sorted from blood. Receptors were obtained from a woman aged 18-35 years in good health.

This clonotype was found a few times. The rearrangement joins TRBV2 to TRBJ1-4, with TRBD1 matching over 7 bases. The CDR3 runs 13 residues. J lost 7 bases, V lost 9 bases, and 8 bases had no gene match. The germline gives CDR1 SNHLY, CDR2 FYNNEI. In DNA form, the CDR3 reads TGTGCCAGGAACAGGGGTTCGGGTGAAAAACTGTTTTTT. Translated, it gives CARNRGSGEKLFF.

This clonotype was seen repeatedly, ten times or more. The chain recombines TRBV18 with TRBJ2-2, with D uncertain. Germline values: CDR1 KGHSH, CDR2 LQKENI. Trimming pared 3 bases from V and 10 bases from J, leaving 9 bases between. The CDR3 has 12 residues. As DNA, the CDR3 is TGTGCCAGCTCACCGGCGATTCAGGAGCTGTTTTTT. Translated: CASSPAIQELFF.

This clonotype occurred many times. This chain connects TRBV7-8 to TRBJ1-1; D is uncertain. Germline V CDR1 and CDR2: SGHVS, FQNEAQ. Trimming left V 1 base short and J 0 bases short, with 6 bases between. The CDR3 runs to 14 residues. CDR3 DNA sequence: TGTGCCAGCAGCTTAGGGGTTGTGAACACTGAAGCTTTCTTT. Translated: CASSLGVVNTEAFF.

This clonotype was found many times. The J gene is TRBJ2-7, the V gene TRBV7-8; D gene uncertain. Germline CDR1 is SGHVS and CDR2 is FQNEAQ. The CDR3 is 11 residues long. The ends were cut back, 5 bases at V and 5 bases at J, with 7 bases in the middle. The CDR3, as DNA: TGTGCCAGCAGCACAAACAACGAGCAGTACTTC. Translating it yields CASSTNNEQYF.

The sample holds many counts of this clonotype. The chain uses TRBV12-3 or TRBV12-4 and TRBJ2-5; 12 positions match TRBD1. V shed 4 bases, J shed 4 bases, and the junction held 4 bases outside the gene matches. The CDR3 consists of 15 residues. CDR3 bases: TGTGCCAGCAGTTCCCGGGACAGGGGGCGAGAGACCCAGTACTTC. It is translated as CASSSRDRGRETQYF.

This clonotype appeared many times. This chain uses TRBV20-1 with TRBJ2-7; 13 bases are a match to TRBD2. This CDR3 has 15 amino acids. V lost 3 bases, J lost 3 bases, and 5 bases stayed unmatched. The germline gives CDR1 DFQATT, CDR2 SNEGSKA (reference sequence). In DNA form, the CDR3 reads TGCAGTGCTAGTGGACTAGCGGGAGATTTCTACGAGCAGTACTTC. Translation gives CSASGLAGDFYEQYF.

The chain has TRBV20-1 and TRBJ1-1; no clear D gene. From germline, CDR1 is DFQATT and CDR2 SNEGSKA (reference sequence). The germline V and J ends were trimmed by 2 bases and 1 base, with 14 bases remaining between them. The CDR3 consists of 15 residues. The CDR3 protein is CSARHPIHENTEAFF. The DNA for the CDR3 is TGCAGTGCTAGACACCCCATACACGAGAACACTGAAGCTTTCTTT.

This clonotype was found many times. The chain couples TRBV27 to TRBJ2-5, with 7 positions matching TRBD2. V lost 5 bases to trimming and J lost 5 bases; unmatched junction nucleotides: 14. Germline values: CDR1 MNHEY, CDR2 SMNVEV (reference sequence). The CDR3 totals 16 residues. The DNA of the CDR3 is TGTGCCAGCAGTCCCTCTGTTTTGCGGGAGAGGGAGACCCAGTACTTC. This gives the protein CASSPSVLRERETQYF.

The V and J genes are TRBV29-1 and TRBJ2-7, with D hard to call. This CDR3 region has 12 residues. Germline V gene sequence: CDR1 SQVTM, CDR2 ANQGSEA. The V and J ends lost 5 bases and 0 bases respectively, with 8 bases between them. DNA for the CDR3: TGCAGCGTTAGCAGGAGCTCCTACGAGCAGTACTTC. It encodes CSVSRSSYEQYF.

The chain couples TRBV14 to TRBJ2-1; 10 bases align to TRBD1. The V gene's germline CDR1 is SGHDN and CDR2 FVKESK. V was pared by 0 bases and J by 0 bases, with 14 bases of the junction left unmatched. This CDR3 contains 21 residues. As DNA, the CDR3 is TGTGCCAGCAGCCAAGATTCGAGGGGACAGGGGCGACTTATCTCCTACAATGAGCAGTTCTTC. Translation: CASSQDSRGQGRLISYNEQFF. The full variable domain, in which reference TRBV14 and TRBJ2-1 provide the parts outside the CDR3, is EAGVTQFPSHSVIEKGQTVTLRCDPISGHDNLYWYRRVMGKEIKFLLHFVKESKQDESGMPNNRFLAERTGGTYSTLKVQPAELEDSGVYFCASSQDSRGQGRLISYNEQFFGPGTRLTVL.

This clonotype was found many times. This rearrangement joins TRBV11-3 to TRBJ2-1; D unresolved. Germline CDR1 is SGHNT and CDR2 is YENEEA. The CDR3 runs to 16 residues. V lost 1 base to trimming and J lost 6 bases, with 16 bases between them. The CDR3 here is CASSLALSIWGNEQFF. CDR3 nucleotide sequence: TGTGCCAGCAGCTTAGCCTTGTCTATTTGGGGCAATGAGCAGTTCTTC.

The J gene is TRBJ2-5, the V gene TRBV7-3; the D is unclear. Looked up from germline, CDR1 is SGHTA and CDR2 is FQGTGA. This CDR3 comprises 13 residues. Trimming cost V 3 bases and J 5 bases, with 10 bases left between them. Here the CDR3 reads CASSFSPGETQYF. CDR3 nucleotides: TGTGCCAGCAGCTTTTCGCCCGGGGAGACCCAGTACTTC.

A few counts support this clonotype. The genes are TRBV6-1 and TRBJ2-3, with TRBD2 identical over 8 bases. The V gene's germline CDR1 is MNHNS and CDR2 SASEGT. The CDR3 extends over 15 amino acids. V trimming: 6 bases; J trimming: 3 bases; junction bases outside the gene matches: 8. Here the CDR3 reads CASSPSGSKTDTQYF. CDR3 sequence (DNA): TGTGCCAGCAGCCCGAGCGGGAGTAAGACAGATACGCAGTATTTT.

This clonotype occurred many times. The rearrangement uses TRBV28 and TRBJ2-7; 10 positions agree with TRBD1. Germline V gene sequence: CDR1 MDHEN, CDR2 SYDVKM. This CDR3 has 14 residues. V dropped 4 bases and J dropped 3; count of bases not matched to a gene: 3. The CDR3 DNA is TGTGCCAGCAGTTCGGGACAGGGGCTCTACGAGCAGTACGTC. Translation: CASSSGQGLYEQYV.

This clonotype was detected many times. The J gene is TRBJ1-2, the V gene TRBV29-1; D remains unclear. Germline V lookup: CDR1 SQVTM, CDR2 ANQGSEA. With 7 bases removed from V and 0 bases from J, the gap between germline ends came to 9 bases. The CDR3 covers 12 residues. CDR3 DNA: TGCAGCGGGGAAAGAGCTAACTATGGCTACACCTTC. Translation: CSGERANYGYTF.

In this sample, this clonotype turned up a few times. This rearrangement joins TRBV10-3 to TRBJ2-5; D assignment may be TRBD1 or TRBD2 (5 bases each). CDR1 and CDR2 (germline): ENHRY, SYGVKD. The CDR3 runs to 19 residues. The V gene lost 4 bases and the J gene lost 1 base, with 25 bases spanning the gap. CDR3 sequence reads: CAISGGSGTDYYIQETQYF. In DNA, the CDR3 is TGTGCCATCAGTGGGGGCTCCGGGACGGATTATTATATCCAAGAGACCCAGTACTTC.

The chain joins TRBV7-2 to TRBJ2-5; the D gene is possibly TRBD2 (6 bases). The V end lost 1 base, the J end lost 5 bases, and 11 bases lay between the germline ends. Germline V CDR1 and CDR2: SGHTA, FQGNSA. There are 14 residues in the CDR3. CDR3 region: CASSLVASVETQYF. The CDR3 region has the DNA TGTGCCAGCAGCTTAGTCGCTAGCGTGGAGACCCAGTACTTC.

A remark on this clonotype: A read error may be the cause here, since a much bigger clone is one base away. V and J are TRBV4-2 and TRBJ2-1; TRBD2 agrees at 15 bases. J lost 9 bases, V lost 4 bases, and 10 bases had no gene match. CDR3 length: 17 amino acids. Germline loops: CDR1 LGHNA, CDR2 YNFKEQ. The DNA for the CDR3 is TGTGCCAGCAGCCCGGGACTAGCGGGAGGTCTGGTCTCTGAGCAGTTCTTC. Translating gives CASSPGLAGGLVSEQFF.

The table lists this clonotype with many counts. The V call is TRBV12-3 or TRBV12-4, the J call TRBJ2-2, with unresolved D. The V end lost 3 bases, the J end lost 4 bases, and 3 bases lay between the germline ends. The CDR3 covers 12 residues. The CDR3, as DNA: TGTGCCAGCAGTTTCGGCACCGGGGAGCTGTTTTTT. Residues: CASSFGTGELFF.

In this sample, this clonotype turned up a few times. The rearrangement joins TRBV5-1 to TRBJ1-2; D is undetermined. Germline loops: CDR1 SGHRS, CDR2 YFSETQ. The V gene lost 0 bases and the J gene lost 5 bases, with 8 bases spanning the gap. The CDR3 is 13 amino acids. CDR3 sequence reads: CASSLESEYGYTF. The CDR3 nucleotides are TGCGCCAGCAGCTTGGAGTCGGAGTATGGCTACACCTTC.

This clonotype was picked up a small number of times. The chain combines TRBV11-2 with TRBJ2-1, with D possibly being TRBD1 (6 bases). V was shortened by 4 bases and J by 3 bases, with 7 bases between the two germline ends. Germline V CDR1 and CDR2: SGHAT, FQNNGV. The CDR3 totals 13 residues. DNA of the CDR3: TGTGCCAGCAGCTCGGGACACTACAATGAGCAGTTCTTC. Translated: CASSSGHYNEQFF. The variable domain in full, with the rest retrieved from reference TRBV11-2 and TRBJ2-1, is EAGVAQSPRYKIIEKRQSVAFWCNPISGHATLYWYQQILGQGPKLLIQFQNNGVVDDSQLPKDRFSAERLKGVDSTLKIQPAKLEDSAVYLCASSSGHYNEQFFGPGTRLTVL.

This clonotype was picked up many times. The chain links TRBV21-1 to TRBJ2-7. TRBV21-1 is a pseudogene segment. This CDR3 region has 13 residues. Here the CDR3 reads CASPTPGSYEQYF. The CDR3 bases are TGTGCCAGCCCTACCCCAGGCTCCTACGAGCAGTACTTC.

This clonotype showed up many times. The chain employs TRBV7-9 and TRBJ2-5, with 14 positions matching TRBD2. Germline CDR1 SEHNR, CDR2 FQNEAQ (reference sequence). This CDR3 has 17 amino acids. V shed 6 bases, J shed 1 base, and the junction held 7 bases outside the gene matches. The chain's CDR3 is CASRLLGLAGGQETQYF. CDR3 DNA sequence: TGTGCCAGCAGACTGCTCGGACTAGCGGGGGGCCAAGAGACCCAGTACTTC.

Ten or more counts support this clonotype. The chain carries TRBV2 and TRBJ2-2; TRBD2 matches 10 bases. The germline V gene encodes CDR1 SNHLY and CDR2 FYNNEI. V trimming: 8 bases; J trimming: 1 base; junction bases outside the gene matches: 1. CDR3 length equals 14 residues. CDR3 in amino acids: CASVAGGNTGELFF. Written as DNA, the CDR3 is TGTGCCAGCGTAGCGGGAGGGAACACCGGGGAGCTGTTTTTT.

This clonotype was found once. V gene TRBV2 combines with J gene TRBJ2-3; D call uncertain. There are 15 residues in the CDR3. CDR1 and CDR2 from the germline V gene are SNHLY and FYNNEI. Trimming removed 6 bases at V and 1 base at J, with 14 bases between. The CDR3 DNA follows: TGTGCCAGCAGCCGGAGCAACCTAGGCACAGATACGCAGTATTTT. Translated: CASSRSNLGTDTQYF.